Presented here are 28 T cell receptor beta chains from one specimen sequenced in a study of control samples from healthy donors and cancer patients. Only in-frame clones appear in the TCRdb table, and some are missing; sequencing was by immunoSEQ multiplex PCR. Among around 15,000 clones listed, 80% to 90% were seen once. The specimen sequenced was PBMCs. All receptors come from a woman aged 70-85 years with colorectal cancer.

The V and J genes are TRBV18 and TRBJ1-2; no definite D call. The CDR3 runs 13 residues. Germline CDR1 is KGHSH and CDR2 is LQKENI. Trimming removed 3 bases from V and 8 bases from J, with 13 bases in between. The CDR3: CASSPSDLRGYTF. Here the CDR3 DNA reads TGTGCCAGCTCACCTTCGGACTTACGCGGCTACACCTTC.

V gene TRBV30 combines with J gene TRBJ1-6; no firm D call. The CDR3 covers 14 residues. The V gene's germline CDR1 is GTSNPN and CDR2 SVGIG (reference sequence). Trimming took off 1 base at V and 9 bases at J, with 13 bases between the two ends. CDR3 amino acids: CAWSAGVGISPLHF. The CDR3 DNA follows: TGTGCCTGGAGTGCGGGAGTAGGGATTTCACCCCTCCACTTT.

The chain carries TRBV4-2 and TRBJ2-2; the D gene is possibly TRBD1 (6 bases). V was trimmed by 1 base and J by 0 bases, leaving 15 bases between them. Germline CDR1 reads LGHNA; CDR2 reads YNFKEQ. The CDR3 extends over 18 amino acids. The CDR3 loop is CASSQGGHLTTNTGELFF. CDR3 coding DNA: TGTGCCAGCAGCCAAGGGGGACACCTTACTACGAACACCGGGGAGCTGTTTTTT.

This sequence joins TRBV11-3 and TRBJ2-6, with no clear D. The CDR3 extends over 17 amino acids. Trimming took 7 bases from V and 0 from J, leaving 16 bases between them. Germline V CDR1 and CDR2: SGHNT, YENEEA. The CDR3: CASTETPFTSGANVLTF. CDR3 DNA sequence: TGTGCCAGCACCGAGACACCTTTTACCTCTGGGGCCAACGTCCTGACTTTC.

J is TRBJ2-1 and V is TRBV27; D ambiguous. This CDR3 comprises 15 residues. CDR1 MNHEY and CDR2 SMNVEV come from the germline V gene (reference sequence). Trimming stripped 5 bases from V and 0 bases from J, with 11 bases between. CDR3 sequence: CASSPTPSSYNEQFF. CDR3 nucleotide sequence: TGTGCCAGCAGTCCCACCCCGAGCTCCTACAATGAGCAGTTCTTC.

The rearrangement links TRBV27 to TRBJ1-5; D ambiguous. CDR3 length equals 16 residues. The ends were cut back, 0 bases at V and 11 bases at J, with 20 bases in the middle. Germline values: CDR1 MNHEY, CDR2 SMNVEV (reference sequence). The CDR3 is CASSLSPVGNELTQHF. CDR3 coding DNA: TGTGCCAGCAGTTTATCCCCCGTGGGGAACGAATTAACCCAGCATTTT.

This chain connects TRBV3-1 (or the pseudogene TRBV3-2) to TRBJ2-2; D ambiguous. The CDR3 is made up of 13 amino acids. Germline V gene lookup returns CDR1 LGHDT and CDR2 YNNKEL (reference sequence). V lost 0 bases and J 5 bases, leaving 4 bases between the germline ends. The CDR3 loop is CASSQDRTGELFF. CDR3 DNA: TGTGCCAGCAGCCAAGACCGGACCGGGGAGCTGTTTTTT.

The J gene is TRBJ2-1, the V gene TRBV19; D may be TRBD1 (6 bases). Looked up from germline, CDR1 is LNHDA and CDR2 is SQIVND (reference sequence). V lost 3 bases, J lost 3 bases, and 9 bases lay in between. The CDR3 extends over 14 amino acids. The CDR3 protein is CASSIRQDYNEQFF. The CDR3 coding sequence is TGTGCCAGTAGTATCAGACAGGACTACAATGAGCAGTTCTTC.

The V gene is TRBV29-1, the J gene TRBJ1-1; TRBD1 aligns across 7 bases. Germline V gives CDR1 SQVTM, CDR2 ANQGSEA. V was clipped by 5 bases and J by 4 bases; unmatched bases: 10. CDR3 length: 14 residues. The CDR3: CSVRAGGLGTEAFF. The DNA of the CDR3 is TGCAGCGTTAGGGCAGGGGGGTTGGGCACTGAAGCTTTCTTT.

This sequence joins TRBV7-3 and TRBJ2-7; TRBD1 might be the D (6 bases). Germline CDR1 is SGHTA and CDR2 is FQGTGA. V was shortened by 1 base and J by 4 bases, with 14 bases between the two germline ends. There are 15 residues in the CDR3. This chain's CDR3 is CASSLNGGGRYEQYF. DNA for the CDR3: TGTGCCAGCAGCTTAAATGGGGGCGGGCGATACGAGCAGTACTTC.

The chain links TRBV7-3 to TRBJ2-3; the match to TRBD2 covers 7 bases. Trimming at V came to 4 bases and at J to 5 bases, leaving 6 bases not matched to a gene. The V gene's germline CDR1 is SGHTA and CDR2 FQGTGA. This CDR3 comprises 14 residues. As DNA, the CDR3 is TGTGCCAGCAGCTCAAGCGGGGCTGGAGATACGCAGTATTTT. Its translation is CASSSSGAGDTQYF.

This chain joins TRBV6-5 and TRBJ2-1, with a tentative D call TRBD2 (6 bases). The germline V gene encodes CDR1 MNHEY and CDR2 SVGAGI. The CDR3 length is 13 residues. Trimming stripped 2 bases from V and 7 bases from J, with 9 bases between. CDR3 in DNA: TGTGCCAGCAGTTACGGGGGGTGGAATGAGCAGTTCTTC. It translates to CASSYGGWNEQFF.

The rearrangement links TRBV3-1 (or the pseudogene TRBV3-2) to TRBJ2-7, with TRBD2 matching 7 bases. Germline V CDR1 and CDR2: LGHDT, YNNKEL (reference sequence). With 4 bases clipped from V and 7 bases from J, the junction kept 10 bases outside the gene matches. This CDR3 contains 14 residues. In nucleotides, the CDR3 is TGTGCCAGCAGCCGGGACTACGCTTCGTGGGAGCAGTACTTC. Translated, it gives CASSRDYASWEQYF.

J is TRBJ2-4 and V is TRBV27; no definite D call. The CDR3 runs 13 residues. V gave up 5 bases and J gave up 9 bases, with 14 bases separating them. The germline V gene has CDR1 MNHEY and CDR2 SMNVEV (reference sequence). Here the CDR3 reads CASSRQSGGIQYF. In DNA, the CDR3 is TGTGCCAGCAGTAGACAATCTGGTGGCATTCAGTACTTC.

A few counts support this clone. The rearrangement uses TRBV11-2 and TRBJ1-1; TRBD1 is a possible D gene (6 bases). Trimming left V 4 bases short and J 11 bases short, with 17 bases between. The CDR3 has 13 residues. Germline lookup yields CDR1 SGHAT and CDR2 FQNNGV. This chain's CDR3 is CASSSTGSGSAFF. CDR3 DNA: TGTGCCAGCAGCTCAACAGGGTCGGGGAGCGCTTTCTTT.

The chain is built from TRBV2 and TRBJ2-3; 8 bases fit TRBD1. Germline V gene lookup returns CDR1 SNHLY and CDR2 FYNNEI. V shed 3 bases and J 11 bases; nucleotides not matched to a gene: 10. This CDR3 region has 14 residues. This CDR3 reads CASSESHPGQEQYF. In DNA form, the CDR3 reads TGTGCCAGCAGTGAGTCCCACCCGGGACAGGAGCAGTATTTT.

The CDR3 loop is CASSLLGRGHTGELFF. CDR3 DNA sequence: TGTGCCAGCAGCTTATTAGGGCGGGGGCATACCGGGGAGCTGTTTTTT. The chain joins TRBV7-8 to TRBJ2-2; D is perhaps TRBD2 (7 bases). The CDR3 loop spans 16 amino acids. Looked up from germline, CDR1 is SGHVS and CDR2 is FQNEAQ. V lost 2 bases and J lost 5, with 15 bases in between.

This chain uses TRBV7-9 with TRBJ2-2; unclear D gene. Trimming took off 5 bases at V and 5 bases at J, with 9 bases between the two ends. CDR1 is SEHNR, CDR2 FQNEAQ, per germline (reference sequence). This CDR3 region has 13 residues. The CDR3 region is CASSPLGTGELFF. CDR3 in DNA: TGTGCCAGCAGCCCCCTGGGAACCGGGGAGCTGTTTTTT.

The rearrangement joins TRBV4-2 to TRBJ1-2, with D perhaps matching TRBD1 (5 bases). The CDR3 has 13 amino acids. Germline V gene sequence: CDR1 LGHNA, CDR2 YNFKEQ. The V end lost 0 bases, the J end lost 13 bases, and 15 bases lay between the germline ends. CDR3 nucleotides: TGTGCCAGCAGCCAAGAGGCAGGGACCCCATCCACCTTC. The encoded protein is CASSQEAGTPSTF.

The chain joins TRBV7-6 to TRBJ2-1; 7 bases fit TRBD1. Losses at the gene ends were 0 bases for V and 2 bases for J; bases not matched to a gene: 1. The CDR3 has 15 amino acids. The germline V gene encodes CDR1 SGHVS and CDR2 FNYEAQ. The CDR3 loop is CASSLAGGAYNEQFF. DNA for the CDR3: TGTGCCAGCAGCTTAGCAGGGGGCGCCTACAATGAGCAGTTCTTC.

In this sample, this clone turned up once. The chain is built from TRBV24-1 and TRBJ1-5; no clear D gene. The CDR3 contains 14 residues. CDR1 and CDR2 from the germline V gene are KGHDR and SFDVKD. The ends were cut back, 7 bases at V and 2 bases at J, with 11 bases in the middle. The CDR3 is CATRSGSGNQPQHF. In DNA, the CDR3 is TGTGCCACCAGATCCGGTAGTGGCAATCAGCCCCAGCATTTT.

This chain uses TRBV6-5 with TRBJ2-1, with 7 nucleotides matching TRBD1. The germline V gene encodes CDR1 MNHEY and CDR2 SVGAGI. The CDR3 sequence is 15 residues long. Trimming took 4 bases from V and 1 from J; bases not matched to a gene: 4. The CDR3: CASSSTGQSYNEQFF. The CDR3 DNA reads TGTGCCAGCAGTTCAACGGGACAGTCCTACAATGAGCAGTTCTTC.

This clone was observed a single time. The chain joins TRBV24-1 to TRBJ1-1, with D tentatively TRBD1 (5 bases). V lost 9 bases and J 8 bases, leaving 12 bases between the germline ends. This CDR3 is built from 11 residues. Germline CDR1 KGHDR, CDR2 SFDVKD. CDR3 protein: CATSRDREAFF. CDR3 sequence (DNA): TGTGCCACCTCCCGGGACCGGGAAGCTTTCTTT.

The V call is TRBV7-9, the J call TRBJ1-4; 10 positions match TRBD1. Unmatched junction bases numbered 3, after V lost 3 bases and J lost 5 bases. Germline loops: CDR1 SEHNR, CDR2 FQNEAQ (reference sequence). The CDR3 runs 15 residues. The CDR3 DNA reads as TGTGCCAGCAGCTTCCTGGACAGGGGGAATGAAAAACTGTTTTTT. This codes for CASSFLDRGNEKLFF.

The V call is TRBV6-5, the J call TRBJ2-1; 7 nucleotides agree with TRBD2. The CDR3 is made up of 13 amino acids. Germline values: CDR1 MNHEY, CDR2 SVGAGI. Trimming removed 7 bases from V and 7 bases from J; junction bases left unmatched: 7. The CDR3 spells CASTPGGSNEQFF. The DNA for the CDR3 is TGTGCCAGCACCCCGGGCGGGAGTAATGAGCAGTTCTTC.

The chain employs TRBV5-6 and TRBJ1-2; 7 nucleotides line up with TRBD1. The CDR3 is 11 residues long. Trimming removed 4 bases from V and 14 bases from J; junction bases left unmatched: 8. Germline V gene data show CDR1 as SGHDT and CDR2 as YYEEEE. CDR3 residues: CASSLRTGFTF. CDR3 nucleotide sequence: TGTGCCAGCAGCCTAAGGACAGGATTTACCTTC.

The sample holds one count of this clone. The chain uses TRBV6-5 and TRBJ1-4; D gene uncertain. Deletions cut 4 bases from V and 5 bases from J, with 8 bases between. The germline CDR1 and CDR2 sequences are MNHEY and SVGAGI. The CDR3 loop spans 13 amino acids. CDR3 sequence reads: CASSSSLNEKLFF. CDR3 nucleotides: TGTGCCAGCAGTTCCAGTCTGAATGAAAAACTGTTTTTT.

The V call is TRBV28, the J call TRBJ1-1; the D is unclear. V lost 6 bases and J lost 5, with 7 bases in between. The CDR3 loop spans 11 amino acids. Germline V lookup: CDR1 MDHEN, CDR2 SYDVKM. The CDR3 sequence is CASSGDTEAFF. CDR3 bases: TGTGCCAGCAGCGGTGATACTGAAGCTTTCTTT.